The 15 T cell receptor beta chains in this list originate from one sample, sequenced in a study of OX40 agonist ivuxolimab in advanced cancers. This table comes from immunoSEQ multiplex PCR, and its TCRdb copy is limited to in-frame clones, with some not included. Among 95,000 or so clones listed, 70% to 85% were seen once. The specimen was CD4+ or CD8+ T cells sorted from blood, collected in a trial of the OX40 agonist ivuxolimab. These TCRs come from an adult with an advanced solid tumor such as melanoma, head and neck, liver or kidney cancer.

In its sample, this clone was seen a few times. The chain employs TRBV5-4 and TRBJ2-7; TRBD1 agrees at 7 bases. This CDR3 has 15 amino acids. Germline V gene data show CDR1 as SGHNT and CDR2 as YYREEE (reference sequence). The V gene end was trimmed by 3 bases and the J gene end by 2 bases; junction bases not matched to a gene: 8. The CDR3 DNA reads as TGTGCCAGCAGCTCGGAGGTACAGGGGACCTACGAGCAGTACTTC. Translating it yields CASSSEVQGTYEQYF.

This chain links TRBV19 with TRBJ2-5; D may be TRBD1 (5 bases). The CDR3 consists of 13 residues. The V end lost 5 bases, the J end lost 3 bases, and 10 bases lay between the germline ends. The V gene's germline CDR1 is LNHDA and CDR2 SQIVND (reference sequence). CDR3 nucleotides: TGTGCCAGTAGTCGGGTCAGGGAAGAGACCCAGTACTTC. This sequence encodes CASSRVREETQYF.

The chain combines TRBV5-1 with TRBJ1-4, with a tentative D call TRBD1 (5 bases). V lost 5 bases and J lost 5, with 16 bases in between. This CDR3 has 15 residues. The germline V gene has CDR1 SGHRS and CDR2 YFSETQ. CDR3 sequence: CASSRQTSSNEKLFF. DNA of the CDR3: TGCGCCAGCAGTAGACAGACGTCTAGCAATGAAAAACTGTTTTTT.

The chain has TRBV28 and TRBJ2-5, with TRBD2 matching 8 bases. The end of the DNA aligns better with TRBJ2-7, so the J call may be wrong. The CDR3 contains 15 residues. Germline CDR1 and CDR2: MDHEN and SYDVKM. The CDR3 sequence: CASRPSGGLVSEQYF. The CDR3 DNA sequence: TGTGCCAGCAGGCCCTCGGGGGGGCTGGTCAGCGAGCAGTACTTC.

A remark on this clone: One junction end disagrees with the germline gene, perhaps due to a read error. This chain uses TRBV2 with TRBJ2-2, with TRBD2 matching 7 bases. CDR1 is SNHLY, CDR2 FYNNEI, per germline. The CDR3 spans 15 residues. The CDR3 bases are TGTGCCAGCGGTGAAGGAGGGAGGGGCACCGGGGAGCTGTTTTTT. Translating gives CASGEGGRGTGELFF.

V usage is TRBV4-2 and J usage is TRBJ2-3; either TRBD1 or TRBD2 may fit D (6 bases each). Germline assignment: CDR1 LGHNA and CDR2 YNFKEQ. The CDR3 loop spans 19 amino acids. Trimming left V 1 base short and J 1 base short, with 21 bases between. CDR3: CASSQGPRGGRLGTDTQYF. Here the CDR3 DNA reads TGTGCCAGCAGCCAAGGCCCCAGGGGAGGTAGACTGGGCACAGATACGCAGTATTTT.

V gene TRBV19 combines with J gene TRBJ2-7; TRBD1 or TRBD2 may be the D gene (5 bases each). CDR1 LNHDA and CDR2 SQIVND come from the germline V gene (reference sequence). V lost 6 bases to trimming and J lost 7 bases, with 19 bases between them. The CDR3 totals 14 residues. Here the CDR3 reads CASRGALGGWEQYF. CDR3 DNA: TGTGCCAGTAGAGGGGCGCTCGGAGGTTGGGAGCAGTACTTC.

The chain recombines TRBV30 with TRBJ2-7, with D possibly matching TRBD2 (6 bases). The CDR3 contains 13 residues. From germline, CDR1 is GTSNPN and CDR2 SVGIG (reference sequence). V lost 8 bases and J 3 bases, leaving 17 bases between the germline ends. The CDR3 DNA follows: TGTGCCGGGGGGAGCAGGGCTGTCTACGAGCAGTACTTC. Translating it yields CAGGSRAVYEQYF.

This chain connects TRBV27 to TRBJ2-7; the D gene is possibly TRBD2 (5 bases). Trimming took off 10 bases at V and 0 bases at J, with 13 bases between the two ends. CDR1 MNHEY and CDR2 SMNVEV come from the germline V gene (reference sequence). The CDR3 loop spans 13 amino acids. The chain's CDR3 is CATGLASSYEQYF. CDR3 nucleotide sequence: TGTGCCACCGGGCTAGCAAGCTCCTACGAGCAGTACTTC.

The chain uses TRBV30 and TRBJ1-1; 7 nucleotides align to TRBD1. The CDR3 spans 13 residues. Trimming removed 5 bases from V and 4 bases from J; junction bases left unmatched: 7. Germline values: CDR1 GTSNPN, CDR2 SVGIG (reference sequence). The CDR3 DNA reads as TGTGCCTGGGGACAGGTCCGGTCCACTGAAGCTTTCTTT. It yields the protein CAWGQVRSTEAFF.

This chain connects TRBV7-2 to TRBJ2-3; TRBD2 matches at 8 bases. Germline-derived CDR1 and CDR2 are SGHTA and FQGNSA. Losses at the gene ends were 5 bases for V and 0 bases for J; bases not matched to a gene: 7. The length of the CDR3 is 16 residues. CDR3 DNA: TGTGCCAGCAGCACGGGGACTAGAACTAGCACAGATACGCAGTATTTT. Protein: CASSTGTRTSTDTQYF.

This sequence joins TRBV5-5 and TRBJ1-3, with D possibly matching TRBD1 (5 bases). The CDR3 is 14 residues long. Trimming stripped 0 bases from V and 4 bases from J, with 8 bases between. Germline V lookup: CDR1 SGHKS, CDR2 YYEKEE (reference sequence). CDR3 loop: CASSLAGLGNTIYF. For the CDR3, the DNA is TGTGCCAGCAGCTTGGCGGGACTGGGAAACACCATATATTTT.

This rearrangement joins TRBV7-9 to TRBJ2-1; 8 bases fit TRBD2. The CDR3 length is 11 residues. Germline V gene lookup returns CDR1 SEHNR and CDR2 FQNEAQ (reference sequence). V gave up 3 bases and J gave up 14 bases; unmatched junction bases: 3. The CDR3 reads CASSFHGREFF. The CDR3 bases are TGTGCCAGCAGCTTCCACGGGAGGGAGTTCTTC.

J is TRBJ2-2 and V is TRBV10-3; 9 positions match TRBD2. The ends lost 5 bases at V and 4 bases at J; junction bases unmatched: 20. The length of the CDR3 is 20 residues. From germline, CDR1 is ENHRY and CDR2 SYGVKD. DNA for the CDR3: TGTGCCATCAGTAGACGTCGTATTAGCGGGAGCGGTTTGGGCACCGGGGAGCTGTTTTTT. Its translation: CAISRRRISGSGLGTGELFF.

The V call is TRBV6-5, the J call TRBJ1-2, with 9 nucleotides matching TRBD1. The CDR3 contains 14 residues. V lost 6 bases and J lost 6; bases outside the gene matches: 8. Germline lookup yields CDR1 MNHEY and CDR2 SVGAGI. CDR3 coding DNA: TGTGCCAGCAGGACCCTGAACAGGGGGCATGGCTACACCTTC. Encoded protein: CASRTLNRGHGYTF.